A selection of T cell receptor beta chains follows, all from one sample in a study of T-cell memory formation after mild COVID-19. TCRdb ran MiXCR on the 5' RACE reads and lists one entry per CDR3 protein. The repertoire holds 300,000 to 400,000 distinct CDR3 sequences, about a sixth seen once, with about 22% in the top ten. Sequencing input: PBMCs or a T cell subset sorted from them (not recorded which). These TCRs come from a young man who had mild COVID-19 (a few samples of this study predate the infection). Cell type and time point are not known. Each CDR3 is given with its conserved first and last residue. Fields, in order: D gene, J gene, V gene, clone size, CDR3 protein, CDR3 DNA. The D gene is left open where the match is weak. The size field is filled for only some rows; it gives once, few, many or a size class.

>TRBD1|TRBJ1-1|TRBV4-1|few
CASSHSGPGQGPTEAFF
TGCGCCAGCAGCCACTCCGGTCCGGGACAGGGGCCCACTGAAGCTTTCTTT
>.|TRBJ2-3|TRBV12-3/TRBV12-4|.
CASSFSRADTDTQYF
TGTGCCAGCAGTTTTAGCCGGGCAGACACAGATACGCAGTATTTT
>TRBD1|TRBJ2-7|TRBV4-2|.
CASSPLDRGRNEQYF
TGTGCCAGCAGCCCATTAGACAGGGGGCGGAACGAGCAGTACTTC
>TRBD1|TRBJ2-2|TRBV3-1|.
CASSSPGGLANTGELFF
TGTGCCAGCAGCAGTCCAGGGGGCTTGGCGAACACCGGGGAGCTGTTTTTT
>TRBD2|TRBJ2-5|TRBV10-3|many
CAISFSTSGEETQYF
TGTGCCATCAGCTTCTCGACTAGCGGGGAAGAGACCCAGTACTTC
>.|TRBJ2-1|TRBV20-1|.
CSAARANEQFF
TGCAGTGCTGCGCGAGCCAATGAGCAGTTCTTC
>.|TRBJ2-1|TRBV7-2|.
CASSLSWGGPSSYNEQFF
TGTGCCAGCAGCTTATCATGGGGGGGCCCAAGCTCCTACAATGAGCAGTTCTTC
>TRBD1|TRBJ1-5|TRBV7-6|.
CASSLEGTGLGNQPQHF
TGTGCCAGCAGCTTAGAAGGGACAGGGCTTGGCAATCAGCCCCAGCATTTT
>.|TRBJ1-2|TRBV20-1|.
CSAEPQGSNYGYTF
TGCAGTGCTGAACCTCAGGGGAGCAACTATGGCTACACCTTC
>TRBD1|TRBJ2-5|TRBV6-5|few
CASSSSRDRQETQYF
TGTGCCAGCAGTTCGTCCCGGGACAGGCAAGAGACCCAGTACTTC
>.|TRBJ1-5|TRBV10-3|few
CAISELTGSNQPQHF
TGTGCCATCAGTGAGTTGACAGGTAGCAATCAGCCCCAGCATTTT
>TRBD1|TRBJ2-3|TRBV4-2|.
CASSQDTGTGMVDTQYF
TGTGCCAGCAGCCAGGATACCGGGACAGGGATGGTAGATACGCAGTATTTT
>TRBD2|TRBJ2-3|TRBV5-4|few
CASTMGLAGGVDTQYF
TGTGCCAGCACCATGGGACTAGCGGGGGGCGTAGATACGCAGTATTTT
>.|TRBJ1-2|TRBV20-1|.
CSARDGENYGYTF
TGCAGTGCTAGAGACGGGGAAAACTATGGCTACACCTTC
>.|TRBJ2-4|TRBV6-2/TRBV6-3|few
CAVNKPGANYIQYF
TGTGCCGTCAACAAGCCGGGGGCAAACTACATTCAGTACTTC
>.|TRBJ2-3|TRBV7-2|many
CASSLESTDTQYF
TGTGCCAGCAGCTTGGAGAGCACAGATACGCAGTATTTT
>.|TRBJ1-2|TRBV6-9|few
CASKTIQRRVSFGYTF
TGTGCCAGCAAGACCATCCAGCGGCGGGTCTCCTTCGGCTACACCTTC
>TRBD1|TRBJ2-5|TRBV5-4|many
CASSLRTGETQYF
TGTGCCAGCAGCTTGAGGACAGGGGAGACCCAGTACTTC
>.|TRBJ2-5|TRBV12-3/TRBV12-4|many
CASGLDQETQYF
TGTGCCAGCGGGCTAGACCAAGAGACCCAGTACTTC
>.|TRBJ2-5|TRBV5-1|few
CASRPTGRRYQETQYF
TGCGCCAGCAGACCCACAGGGCGCCGGTACCAAGAGACCCAGTACTTC
>.|TRBJ1-2|TRBV6-1|few
CASSEANLNGYTF
TGTGCCAGCAGTGAAGCGAATTTGAATGGCTACACCTTC
>.|TRBJ1-5|TRBV15|few
CATSPRDQPQHF
TGTGCCACCAGCCCTCGGGATCAGCCCCAGCATTTT
>.|TRBJ2-4|TRBV20-1|.
CSASGQGFAIQYF
TGCAGTGCCTCGGGTCAGGGGTTCGCCATTCAGTACTTC
>.|TRBJ2-7|TRBV9|.
CASSTTTASYEQYF
TGTGCCAGCAGCACGACGACAGCGTCCTACGAGCAGTACTTC